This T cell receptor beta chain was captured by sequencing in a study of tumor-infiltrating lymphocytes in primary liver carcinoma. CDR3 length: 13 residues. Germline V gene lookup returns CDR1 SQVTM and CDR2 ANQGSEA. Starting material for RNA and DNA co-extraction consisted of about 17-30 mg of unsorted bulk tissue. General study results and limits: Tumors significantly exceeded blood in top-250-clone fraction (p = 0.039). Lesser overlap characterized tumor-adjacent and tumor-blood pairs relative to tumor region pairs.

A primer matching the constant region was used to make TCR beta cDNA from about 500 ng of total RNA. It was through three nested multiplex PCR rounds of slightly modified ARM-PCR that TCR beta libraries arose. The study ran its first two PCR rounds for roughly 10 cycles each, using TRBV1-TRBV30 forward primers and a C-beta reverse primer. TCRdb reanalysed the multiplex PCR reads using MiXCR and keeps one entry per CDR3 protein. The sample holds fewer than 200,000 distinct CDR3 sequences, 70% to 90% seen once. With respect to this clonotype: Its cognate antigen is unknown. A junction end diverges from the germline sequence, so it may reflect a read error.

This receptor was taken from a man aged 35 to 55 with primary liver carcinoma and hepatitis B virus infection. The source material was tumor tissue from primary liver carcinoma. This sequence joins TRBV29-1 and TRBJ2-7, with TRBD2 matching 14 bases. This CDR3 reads CSGRLAGGHEQHF. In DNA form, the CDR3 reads TGCAGCGGGAGACTAGCGGGAGGGCACGAACAGCACTTC.